The subject of this entry is one T cell receptor (beta chain). This record comes from a study of blood T cell repertoires in COVID-19. Study-wide background: Samples of COVID-19 (acute and convalescent) were obtained from the United States, Italy and Spain. The cDNA or gDNA used as material had been derived from T cells, B-cell-depleted T cells, or PBMCs.

Per the original data handling: The authors estimated nucleated cell counts from reference gene primer amplification. Repertoires were generated with immunoSEQ multiplex PCR, while TCRdb's copy carries only in-frame clones and drops some. V and J calls and clone size are copied from that table; D and trimming were computed from the DNA. The sample has fewer than 90,000 clones; less than 80% are singletons. Germline assignment: CDR1 SGHNT and CDR2 YENEEA. The CDR3 runs 16 residues. V shed 0 bases and J shed 7 bases, with 16 bases lying between them. The sample consisted of peripheral blood. The receptor's source is a woman of 80 years or more with acute or convalescent COVID-19. The chain links TRBV11-3 to TRBJ1-3, with D possibly matching TRBD1 (5 bases). The chain's CDR3 is CASSLDLGTEENTIYF. The CDR3 DNA sequence: TGTGCCAGCAGCTTAGATCTGGGGACTGAGGAGAACACCATATATTTT. Full variable domain (remainder filled in from reference TRBV11-3 and TRBJ1-3): EAGVVQSPRYKIIEKKQPVAFWCNPISGHNTLYWYLQNLGQGPELLIRYENEEAVDDSQLPKDRFSAERLKGVDSTLKIQPAELGDSAVYLCASSLDLGTEENTIYFGEGSWLTVV.